The 24 T cell receptor beta chains below were found in one sample sequenced in a study of T cell repertoires in cytomegalovirus infection. The antigens these receptors bind are not known. TCRdb reanalysed the reads using MiXCR and keeps one entry per CDR3 protein. The sample contains about 830,000 distinct CDR3 sequences, around a third of which appear only once. Sequencing was performed on cultured CD8+ T cells from PBMCs, taken from culture after CMV antigen stimulation. Source of these receptors: a human donor in good health (CMV status not recorded). Some clones in this sample may be carry-over from other donors' samples.

The chain couples TRBV7-1 to TRBJ1-4, with 8 positions matching TRBD1. TRBV7-1 is marked as an open reading frame, function uncertain. This CDR3 has 16 residues. V lost 4 bases and J lost 3; bases outside the gene matches: 7. The CDR3 DNA follows: TGTGCCAGCAGCTACCCAGGGGGCGCGGCTAATGAAAAACTGTTTTTT. This encodes CASSYPGGAANEKLFF.

This chain links TRBV10-3 with TRBJ2-1; 10 positions match TRBD2. The CDR3 runs 14 residues. Germline V gene lookup returns CDR1 ENHRY and CDR2 SYGVKD. V lost 8 bases and J lost 3; bases outside the gene matches: 4. CDR3 in DNA: TGTGCCATCCTACTAGCGGGGAGCTACAATGAGCAGTTCTTC. Amino acid sequence: CAILLAGSYNEQFF.

Only a few counts were recorded for this clonotype. V usage is TRBV19 and J usage is TRBJ1-2; 7 nucleotides agree with TRBD1. The CDR3 is 14 residues long. Germline CDR1 reads LNHDA; CDR2 reads SQIVND (reference sequence). The V segment lost 4 bases and the J segment 6 bases; nucleotides outside the gene matches: 8. The CDR3 sequence: CASSNPGQIDGYTF. The CDR3 coding sequence is TGTGCCAGTAGTAACCCGGGACAGATCGATGGCTACACCTTC. The variable domain in full, completed from reference TRBV19 and TRBJ1-2, reads DGGITQSPKYLFRKEGQNVTLSCEQNLNHDAMYWYRQDPGQGLRLIYYSQIVNDFQKGDIAEGYSVSREKKESFPLTVTSAQKNPTAFYLCASSNPGQIDGYTFGSGTRLTVV.

The rearrangement links TRBV7-9 to TRBJ1-6, with TRBD1 matching 8 bases. Germline V CDR1 and CDR2: SEHNR, FQNEAQ (reference sequence). This CDR3 comprises 16 residues. The ends lost 5 bases at V and 9 bases at J; junction bases unmatched: 12. The CDR3 reads CASSHLRTGMGSPLHF. In DNA form, the CDR3 reads TGTGCCAGCAGCCATTTACGGACAGGGATGGGTTCACCCCTCCACTTT.

V usage is TRBV7-6 and J usage is TRBJ1-5, with D tentatively TRBD1 (6 bases). Trimming cost V 3 bases and J 9 bases, with 12 bases left between them. The CDR3 is 13 residues long. The germline CDR1 and CDR2 sequences are SGHVS and FNYEAQ. CDR3: CASSLQGYAPQHF. CDR3 sequence (DNA): TGTGCCAGCAGCTTGCAGGGGTACGCGCCCCAGCATTTT. Full variable domain (missing parts from reference TRBV7-6 and TRBJ1-5): GAGVSQSPRYKVTKRGQDVALRCDPISGHVSLYWYRQALGQGPEFLTYFNYEAQQDKSGLPNDRFSAERPEGSISTLTIQRTEQRDSAMYRCASSLQGYAPQHFGDGTRLSIL.

The gene calls are TRBV27 and TRBJ2-3; TRBD2 matches 9 bases. The CDR3 contains 15 residues. Germline trimming cut 6 bases from V and 3 bases from J; bases unmatched to any gene: 7. CDR1 MNHEY and CDR2 SMNVEV come from the germline V gene (reference sequence). The CDR3 region has the DNA TGTGCCAGCAGAAGGCGGGGGGGCGTGACAGATACGCAGTATTTT. Translated, it gives CASRRRGGVTDTQYF.

The chain employs TRBV27 and TRBJ1-2; D may be TRBD1 (5 bases). Germline values: CDR1 MNHEY, CDR2 SMNVEV (reference sequence). The CDR3 is 14 residues long. The ends were cut back, 5 bases at V and 8 bases at J, with 18 bases in the middle. Written as DNA, the CDR3 is TGTGCCAGCAGTCCCACGCCGGGACTTGAAGGCTACACCTTC. Its translation: CASSPTPGLEGYTF.

The rearrangement uses TRBV6-2 or TRBV6-3 and TRBJ2-1; D remains ambiguous. The CDR3 sequence is 19 residues long. V was clipped by 2 bases and J by 1 base, with 21 bases between them. Germline-derived CDR1 and CDR2 are MNHEY and SVGEGT. CDR3 amino acids: CASSYPSQPEENSYNEQFF. The CDR3 DNA reads TGTGCCAGCAGTTACCCTTCTCAGCCCGAGGAAAATTCCTACAATGAGCAGTTCTTC.

This clonotype was detected only a few times. The gene calls are TRBV4-1 and TRBJ1-5; D is undetermined. The CDR3 totals 15 residues. Trimming cost V 0 bases and J 4 bases, with 10 bases left between them. The germline V gene encodes CDR1 MGHRA and CDR2 YSYEKL. CDR3: CASSQDTAANQPQHF. The CDR3 DNA follows: TGCGCCAGCAGCCAAGATACGGCAGCAAATCAGCCCCAGCATTTT.

This chain links TRBV7-9 with TRBJ1-2; 7 positions match TRBD1. Germline V gene data show CDR1 as SEHNR and CDR2 as FQNEAQ (reference sequence). The CDR3 consists of 16 residues. The V and J ends lost 5 bases and 0 bases, in that order; junction bases with no gene match: 9. The CDR3 loop is CASSPADREANYGYTF. In nucleotides, the CDR3 is TGTGCCAGCAGCCCCGCCGACAGGGAGGCTAACTATGGCTACACCTTC.

This CDR3 reads CASTLGGGLNEQFF. CDR3 bases: TGTGCCAGCACCCTAGGGGGGGGCCTCAATGAGCAGTTCTTC. V usage is TRBV6-5 and J usage is TRBJ2-1, with D possibly TRBD2 on 7 matching bases. V lost 7 bases and J lost 6, with 16 bases in between. CDR1 and CDR2 from the germline V gene are MNHEY and SVGAGI. This CDR3 has 14 residues.

The chain is built from TRBV5-5 and TRBJ2-1; weak D call: TRBD1 (5 bases). The CDR3 has 14 amino acids. CDR1 SGHKS and CDR2 YYEKEE come from the germline V gene (reference sequence). V dropped 0 bases and J dropped 8 bases, with 12 bases sitting between them. The CDR3 nucleotides are TGTGCCAGCAGCTTGGATGGGGCCGGGTATGAGCAGTTCTTC. This sequence encodes CASSLDGAGYEQFF.

This chain joins TRBV4-1 and TRBJ1-1, with D tentatively TRBD1 (6 bases). V lost 2 bases to trimming and J lost 6 bases, with 16 bases between them. The CDR3 runs to 15 residues. CDR1 is MGHRA and CDR2 is YSYEKL in the germline V gene. The chain's CDR3 is CASSQIQGGAAEAFF. The CDR3 DNA sequence: TGCGCCAGCAGCCAAATACAGGGAGGCGCGGCTGAAGCTTTCTTT.

The chain uses TRBV15 and TRBJ2-1; no clear D. The CDR3 consists of 12 residues. CDR1 is LNHNV, CDR2 YYDKDF, per germline (reference sequence). Trimming took off 1 base at V and 9 bases at J, with 7 bases between the two ends. CDR3 protein: CATSRVVTEQFF. CDR3 bases: TGTGCCACCAGCAGAGTTGTGACTGAGCAGTTCTTC.

This clonotype was seen only a few times. The chain is built from TRBV27 and TRBJ1-5, with a tentative D call TRBD1 (5 bases). The germline gives CDR1 MNHEY, CDR2 SMNVEV (reference sequence). The CDR3 has 18 residues. The V and J ends lost 6 bases and 0 bases respectively, with 21 bases between them. CDR3 nucleotide sequence: TGTGCCAGCAGACATAAAGGAGGCAGGGAAAATAGCAATCAGCCCCAGCATTTT. This gives the protein CASRHKGGRENSNQPQHF.

This clonotype was seen repeatedly, ten times or more. The genes are TRBV7-2 and TRBJ2-2, with 7 bases that match TRBD2. The V gene end was trimmed by 11 bases and the J gene end by 5 bases; junction bases not matched to a gene: 8. The CDR3 sequence is 13 residues long. Germline assignment: CDR1 SGHTA and CDR2 FQGNSA. CDR3 in DNA: TGTGCCTCCGGGGCGGGGGTAACCGGGGAGCTGTTTTTT. Encoded protein: CASGAGVTGELFF.

This rearrangement joins TRBV4-1 to TRBJ2-1; 8 nucleotides align to TRBD2. There are 15 residues in the CDR3. With V trimmed by 5 bases and J by 5 bases, 8 bases remained unmatched. Germline V gene data show CDR1 as MGHRA and CDR2 as YSYEKL. CDR3 coding DNA: TGCGCCAGCAGCATAGGGATACTAGCGGACAATGAGCAGTTCTTC. The encoded protein is CASSIGILADNEQFF.

The genes are TRBV19 and TRBJ2-1, with a tentative D call TRBD2 (7 bases). V was shortened by 3 bases and J by 7 bases, with 16 bases between the two germline ends. Germline V gene data show CDR1 as LNHDA and CDR2 as SQIVND (reference sequence). This CDR3 is 15 amino acids long. Here the CDR3 DNA reads TGTGCCAGTAGTATTGGGGGGGGGGCCGAAAATGAGCAGTTCTTC. It is translated as CASSIGGGAENEQFF.

The rearrangement uses TRBV6-2 or TRBV6-3 and TRBJ2-3, with 10 bases that match TRBD2. This CDR3 comprises 16 residues. Germline CDR1 is MNHEY and CDR2 is SVGEGT. V lost 5 bases, J lost 5 bases, and 10 bases stayed unmatched. CDR3 residues: CASSPSGGALGDTQYF. The CDR3 nucleotides read TGTGCCAGCAGTCCCAGCGGGGGGGCCTTAGGAGATACGCAGTATTTT.

The table lists this clonotype with a few counts. The V gene is TRBV6-1, the J gene TRBJ1-4; the D gene is possibly TRBD1 (6 bases). This CDR3 has 15 residues. The germline V gene has CDR1 MNHNS and CDR2 SASEGT. V was shortened by 1 base and J by 5 bases, with 11 bases between the two germline ends. CDR3 in amino acids: CASSEVGGRNEKLFF. The CDR3 nucleotides are TGTGCCAGCAGTGAAGTGGGGGGCCGAAATGAAAAACTGTTTTTT.

The chain is built from TRBV2 and TRBJ2-5; TRBD2 aligns across 10 bases. Germline V gene data show CDR1 as SNHLY and CDR2 as FYNNEI. The V and J ends lost 8 bases and 5 bases, in that order; junction bases with no gene match: 2. There are 12 residues in the CDR3. The chain's CDR3 is CASELAGETQYF. DNA of the CDR3: TGTGCCAGCGAACTAGCGGGGGAGACCCAGTACTTC.

The chain employs TRBV27 and TRBJ1-5, with D unclear. Trimming removed 5 bases at V and 5 bases at J, with 13 bases between. Germline CDR1 MNHEY, CDR2 SMNVEV (reference sequence). This CDR3 has 14 amino acids. As DNA, the CDR3 is TGTGCCAGCAGTCGTAGGGAAATGCATCAGCCCCAGCATTTT. It is translated as CASSRREMHQPQHF.

The rearrangement links TRBV12-5 to TRBJ2-2; TRBD2 matches 13 bases. From germline, CDR1 is LGHNT and CDR2 FRNRAP. Losses at the gene ends were 2 bases for V and 4 bases for J; bases not matched to a gene: 4. CDR3 length equals 17 residues. CDR3 nucleotide sequence: TGTGCTAGTGGTTTGACTAGCGGGGGGGCCGTCACCGGGGAGCTGTTTTTT. Residues: CASGLTSGGAVTGELFF.

In this sample, this clonotype turned up many times. CDR3 nucleotide sequence: TGTGCCAGCACTCCCGGGACCCCTGCTATCTATGGCTACACCTTC. This encodes CASTPGTPAIYGYTF. The gene calls are TRBV12-3 or TRBV12-4 and TRBJ1-2; perhaps TRBD1 as D (5 bases). V lost 7 bases, J lost 4 bases, and 19 bases lay in between. CDR3 length: 15 residues.